These 17 T cell receptor beta chains originate from one sample sequenced in a study of graft-versus-host responses after intestinal transplantation. Antigens of these TCRs are unknown. Clones were sequenced by immunoSEQ multiplex PCR, and TCRdb holds only the in-frame ones, with some missing. The table has 90,000 to 120,000 clones, approximately 90% seen once. The source material was unstimulated CD4+ T cells sorted from spleen or lymph node cells, sampled before transplant. All receptors come from a human donor who was the organ donor for an intestinal transplant.

The rearrangement links TRBV23-1 to TRBJ2-3, with D possibly matching TRBD1 (5 bases). TRBV23-1 belongs to the ORF category, with a function that is uncertain. The CDR3 spans 12 residues. With 6 bases removed from V and 4 bases from J, the gap between germline ends came to 8 bases. CDR3 DNA sequence: TGCGCCAGCAGACGACAGCCAGATACGCAGTATTTT. As protein: CASRRQPDTQYF.

This chain links TRBV7-9 with TRBJ2-1; D gene uncertain. Trimming took 5 bases from V and 8 from J, leaving 7 bases between them. This CDR3 spans 11 amino acids. CDR1 is SEHNR and CDR2 is FQNEAQ in the germline V gene (reference sequence). CDR3 bases: TGTGCCAGCAGCCCGGTCGATGAGCAGTTCTTC. As protein: CASSPVDEQFF. The full variable domain, its missing parts supplied by reference TRBV7-9 and TRBJ2-1, is DTGVSQNPRHKITKRGQNVTFRCDPISEHNRLYWYRQTLGQGPEFLTYFQNEAQLEKSRLLSDRFSAERPKGSFSTLEIQRTEQGDSAMYLCASSPVDEQFFGPGTRLTVL.

This chain connects TRBV18 to TRBJ2-3, with D hard to call. V lost 4 bases to trimming and J lost 4 bases, with 12 bases between them. Germline lookup yields CDR1 KGHSH and CDR2 LQKENI. This CDR3 has 14 residues. CDR3 sequence: CASSRQRGPDTQYF. The CDR3 nucleotides are TGTGCCAGCTCACGACAACGAGGCCCAGATACGCAGTATTTT.

The J gene is TRBJ1-1, the V gene TRBV6-6; possible D gene TRBD1, 5 bases. The CDR3 totals 15 residues. V dropped 3 bases and J dropped 1 base, with 12 bases sitting between them. The V gene's germline CDR1 is MNHNY and CDR2 SVGAGI (reference sequence). CDR3 region: CASSYGATRNTEAFF. CDR3 coding DNA: TGTGCCAGCAGTTATGGGGCGACACGGAACACTGAAGCTTTCTTT.

A few counts support this clone. The chain combines TRBV28 with TRBJ2-7; D unclear. V dropped 5 bases and J dropped 3 bases, with 8 bases sitting between them. Germline CDR1 MDHEN, CDR2 SYDVKM. The CDR3 runs to 12 residues. The CDR3 DNA follows: TGTGCCAGCAGTCTCGCTAGCTACGAGCAGTACTTC. It codes for CASSLASYEQYF.

CDR3 nucleotide sequence: TGTGCCAGCAGAGTGGACAGCTCCAATCAGCCCCAGCATTTT. This codes for CASRVDSSNQPQHF. The chain links TRBV6-5 to TRBJ1-5; D perhaps matches TRBD1 (6 bases). The germline gives CDR1 MNHEY, CDR2 SVGAGI. The V gene lost 6 bases and the J gene lost 3 bases, with 12 bases spanning the gap. This CDR3 is 14 amino acids long.

The chain uses TRBV9 and TRBJ2-3, with TRBD2 matching over 11 bases. Unmatched junction bases numbered 3, after V lost 3 bases and J lost 3 bases. The CDR3 is made up of 15 amino acids. The germline CDR1 and CDR2 sequences are SGDLS and YYNGEE. The CDR3 DNA follows: TGTGCCAGCAGCGGACTAGCGGGGTTGACAGATACGCAGTATTTT. Protein: CASSGLAGLTDTQYF.

This chain uses TRBV2 with TRBJ2-7, with 9 bases that match TRBD1. The CDR3 contains 15 residues. V gave up 3 bases and J gave up 5 bases; unmatched junction bases: 8. Looked up from germline, CDR1 is SNHLY and CDR2 is FYNNEI. The DNA for the CDR3 is TGTGCCAGCAGTGATGAAGAACAGGGGGCTGACGAGCAGTACTTC. It specifies CASSDEEQGADEQYF.

V is TRBV25-1 and J is TRBJ2-1, with D possibly TRBD2 on 5 matching bases. Germline CDR1 reads MGHDK; CDR2 reads SYGVNS. The CDR3 is 10 amino acids. Trimming shortened V by 6 bases and J by 8 bases, and 5 bases separated the two germline ends. CDR3 DNA sequence: TGTGCCAGCAGGAGGGATGAGCAGTTCTTC. This encodes CASRRDEQFF. The complete variable domain, with remaining parts taken from reference TRBV25-1 and TRBJ2-1, reads EADIYQTPRYLVIGTGKKITLECSQTMGHDKMYWYQQDPGMELHLIHYSYGVNSTEKGDLSSESTVSRIRTEHFPLTLESARPSHTSQYLCASRRDEQFFGPGTRLTVL.

V gene TRBV5-1 combines with J gene TRBJ2-1; 13 bases match TRBD2. Germline assignment: CDR1 SGHRS and CDR2 YFSETQ. CDR3 size: 16 residues. V gave up 0 bases and J gave up 8 bases; unmatched junction bases: 5. CDR3 bases: TGCGCCAGCAGCTTGGAACTAGCGGGGGGGTTTGATGAGCAGTTCTTC. Translated, it gives CASSLELAGGFDEQFF. The full variable domain, in which reference TRBV5-1 and TRBJ2-1 provide the parts outside the CDR3, is KAGVTQTPRYLIKTRGQQVTLSCSPISGHRSVSWYQQTPGQGLQFLFEYFSETQRNKGNFPGRFSGRQFSNSRSEMNVSTLELGDSALYLCASSLELAGGFDEQFFGPGTRLTVL.

This chain uses TRBV2 with TRBJ2-7; D gene ambiguous. Germline V gene lookup returns CDR1 SNHLY and CDR2 FYNNEI. The length of the CDR3 is 12 residues. The germline V and J ends were trimmed by 7 bases and 6 bases, with 13 bases remaining between them. For the CDR3, the DNA is TGTGCCAGCACCCTCCGCCTGAGCGAGCAGTACTTC. It specifies CASTLRLSEQYF.

The V call is TRBV7-9, the J call TRBJ1-1; unclear D gene. The CDR3 spans 13 residues. The germline gives CDR1 SEHNR, CDR2 FQNEAQ (reference sequence). V dropped 5 bases and J dropped 2 bases, with 9 bases sitting between them. CDR3 sequence: CASSHISNTEAFF. Here the CDR3 DNA reads TGTGCCAGCAGCCATATTAGTAACACTGAAGCTTTCTTT.

The chain carries TRBV28 and TRBJ1-1; D uncertain. V dropped 5 bases and J dropped 1 base, with 20 bases sitting between them. The CDR3 has 17 residues. Germline CDR1 MDHEN, CDR2 SYDVKM. The CDR3 region has the DNA TGTGCCAGCAGTCTCTACCTCTTTAGGACGGGGAACACTGAAGCTTTCTTT. Protein sequence: CASSLYLFRTGNTEAFF.

The chain is built from TRBV19 and TRBJ2-3, with 11 bases matching TRBD2. Per the germline V gene, CDR1 is LNHDA and CDR2 is SQIVND (reference sequence). The CDR3 spans 16 residues. The junction had 4 bases not matched to a gene; V was cut back by 3 bases and J by 2 bases. The CDR3 coding sequence is TGTGCCAGTAGTATCATACTAGCGGGGGCCACAGATACGCAGTATTTT. This encodes CASSIILAGATDTQYF.

The J gene is TRBJ1-5, the V gene TRBV6-5; D is uncertain. V lost 5 bases and J 2 bases, leaving 13 bases between the germline ends. Germline CDR1 MNHEY, CDR2 SVGAGI. The CDR3 is 15 residues long. CDR3 residues: CASSGSKWGNQPQHF. The CDR3 DNA reads TGTGCCAGCAGTGGCAGTAAGTGGGGCAATCAGCCCCAGCATTTT.

The J gene is TRBJ1-3, the V gene TRBV6-5; D remains unclear. The CDR3 spans 14 residues. The V and J ends lost 6 bases and 3 bases respectively, with 12 bases between them. Germline V lookup: CDR1 MNHEY, CDR2 SVGAGI. The CDR3 DNA follows: TGTGCCAGCAGAAAGTGGCAGAATGGAAACACCATATATTTT. It encodes CASRKWQNGNTIYF.

The chain combines TRBV10-3 with TRBJ2-3, with TRBD2 identical over 12 bases. CDR1 and CDR2 (germline): ENHRY, SYGVKD. V lost 6 bases to trimming and J lost 3 bases; unmatched junction nucleotides: 1. The CDR3 is 14 amino acids. DNA of the CDR3: TGTGCCATCAGAACTAGCGGGGGGACAGATACGCAGTATTTT. This gives the protein CAIRTSGGTDTQYF.